This TCR beta chain was found in a study of regulatory T cells in long-lasting Graves disease. General study points: A limited number of samples was an acknowledged limitation.

Losses at the gene ends were 6 bases for V and 6 bases for J; bases not matched to a gene: 6. The CDR3 contains 14 residues. Per the germline V gene, CDR1 is MNHEY and CDR2 is SVGEGT. Building of the TCR beta libraries involved iRepertoire HTBI primers and Arm-PCR of CDR3 regions. TCRdb re-called the multiplex PCR reads through MiXCR, storing one row per CDR3 protein. Here the sample spans under 300,000 distinct CDR3 sequences, around 16% being singletons. In regard to this clonotype: Its antigen remains unknown.

Sample time point: newly diagnosed GD, antithyroid drugs for less than 3 months. The TCR library was made from RNA extracted from PBMCs. Sequenced material: peripheral blood mononuclear cells (PBMCs), taken at new diagnosis, from a patient treated with antithyroid drugs. This sequence originates from a female donor with Graves disease. V is TRBV6-2 or TRBV6-3 and J is TRBJ2-7; TRBD2 matches 12 bases. As DNA, the CDR3 is TGTGCCAGCAGCATGACTAGCGGGAGTAGCGAGCAGTACTTC. This codes for CASSMTSGSSEQYF.